What follows are 4 T cell receptor beta chains derived from one specimen sequenced in a study of early T cells in non-severe SARS-CoV-2 infection. One entry per CDR3 protein, called by TCRdb with MiXCR from the 5' RACE reads. The data contain over 85,000 distinct CDR3 sequences, around 17% of them singletons. The source material was whole blood. These receptors were taken from an adult who was a healthcare worker with PCR-confirmed SARS-CoV-2 infection or an uninfected control (not recorded which).

The genes are TRBV7-2 and TRBJ2-3; 10 bases line up with TRBD2. Germline values: CDR1 SGHTA, CDR2 FQGNSA. The length of the CDR3 is 14 residues. With V trimmed by 5 bases and J by 6 bases, 5 bases remained unmatched. The CDR3 sequence is CASSRASGSDTQYF. CDR3 nucleotide sequence: TGTGCCAGCAGCAGGGCTAGCGGGAGCGATACGCAGTATTTT.

This clonotype came up a few times. The J gene is TRBJ1-2, the V gene TRBV28; TRBD1 aligns across 10 bases. CDR3 length: 15 residues. V trimming: 6 bases; J trimming: 1 base; junction bases outside the gene matches: 5. Germline lookup yields CDR1 MDHEN and CDR2 SYDVKM. CDR3 protein: CASRDRGSINYGYTF. CDR3 DNA: TGTGCCAGCAGGGACAGGGGGTCTATTAACTATGGCTACACCTTC.

This clonotype has only a few counts. CDR3 bases: TGTGCCAGCAGTTACACCCCAGGGACTTGGTCCAGGGAGGGCCAAGAGACCCAGTACTTC. Protein sequence: CASSYTPGTWSREGQETQYF. The chain joins TRBV6-2 or TRBV6-3 to TRBJ2-5, with TRBD2 matching 7 bases. The CDR3 spans 20 residues. J was trimmed by 1 base and V by 2 bases; bases with no gene match: 19. The V gene's germline CDR1 is MNHEY and CDR2 SVGEGT.

Only a few counts were recorded for this clonotype. The chain combines TRBV30 with TRBJ1-2; D uncertain. V was clipped by 2 bases and J by 6 bases, with 10 bases between them. The CDR3 sequence is 12 residues long. CDR1 GTSNPN and CDR2 SVGIG come from the germline V gene (reference sequence). The DNA for the CDR3 is TGTGCCTGGAGTCCCCACGACCATGGCTACACCTTC. It specifies CAWSPHDHGYTF.